The source of this T cell receptor beta chain is a study of T cell repertoires in cytomegalovirus infection. About the study: It can be stated that public TCR beta signatures indicated CMV infection as well as a matching HLA type.

This CDR3 contains 13 residues. CDR1 is SGHVS and CDR2 is FNYEAQ in the germline V gene. V was shortened by 2 bases and J by 7 bases, with 12 bases between the two germline ends. General study points: There were carriers of CMV plus the relevant HLA, and cumulative public TCR beta family frequency identified them. In two of eight donors, the top clonotype was HLA-C-restricted CMV-specific.

Remarks on this clonotype: Its antigen is still unknown.

TCRdb processed the reads anew with MiXCR; each CDR3 protein has one entry. Among around 530,000 distinct CDR3 sequences listed, about a quarter were seen once. The rearrangement joins TRBV7-6 to TRBJ2-7; no clear D. This clonotype originated in a human donor in good health (CMV status not recorded). Some clones in this sample may be carry-over from other donors' samples. The sequencing sample was made of PBMCs. The CDR3: CASSLSLGEEQYF. CDR3 DNA: TGTGCCAGCAGCTTATCGTTGGGTGAGGAGCAGTACTTC.